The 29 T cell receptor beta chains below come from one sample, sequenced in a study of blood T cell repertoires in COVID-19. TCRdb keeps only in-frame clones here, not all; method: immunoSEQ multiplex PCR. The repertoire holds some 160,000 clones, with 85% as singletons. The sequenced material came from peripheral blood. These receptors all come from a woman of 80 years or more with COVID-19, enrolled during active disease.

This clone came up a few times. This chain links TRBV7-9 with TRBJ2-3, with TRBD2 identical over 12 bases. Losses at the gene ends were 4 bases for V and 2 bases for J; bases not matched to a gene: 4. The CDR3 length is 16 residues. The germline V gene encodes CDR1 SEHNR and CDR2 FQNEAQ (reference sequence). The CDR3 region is CASSSGLAGPTDTQYF. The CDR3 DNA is TGTGCCAGCAGCTCAGGACTAGCGGGACCCACAGATACGCAGTATTTT.

This chain's CDR3 is CASSAGNWAYNSPLHF. Here the CDR3 DNA reads TGTGCCAGCAGTGCAGGGAATTGGGCCTATAATTCACCCCTCCACTTT. This chain connects TRBV6-1 to TRBJ1-6; maybe TRBD1 (5 bases). Germline V gene data show CDR1 as MNHNS and CDR2 as SASEGT. With 4 bases removed from V and 2 bases from J, the gap between germline ends came to 12 bases. CDR3 length equals 16 residues.

CDR3 bases: TGTGCCAGCAGCTTATGGGGGGAGCAAAGCATTCAGTACTTC. Its translation: CASSLWGEQSIQYF. J is TRBJ2-4 and V is TRBV11-2; D may be TRBD2 (6 bases). Germline V gives CDR1 SGHAT, CDR2 FQNNGV. The CDR3 runs to 14 residues. Trimming cost V 2 bases and J 9 bases, with 14 bases left between them.

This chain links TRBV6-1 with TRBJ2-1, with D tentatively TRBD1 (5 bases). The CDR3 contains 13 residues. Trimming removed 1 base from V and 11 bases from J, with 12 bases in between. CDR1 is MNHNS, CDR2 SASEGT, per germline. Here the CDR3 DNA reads TGTGCCAGCAGTGAAGGGCCAGGGTCCCAGCAGTTCTTC. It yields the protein CASSEGPGSQQFF.

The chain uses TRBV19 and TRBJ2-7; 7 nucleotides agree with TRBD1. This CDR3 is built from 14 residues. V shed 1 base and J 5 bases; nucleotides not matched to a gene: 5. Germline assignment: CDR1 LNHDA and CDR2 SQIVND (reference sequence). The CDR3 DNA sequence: TGTGCCAGTAGTATAGCCACAGGGGTTGACGAGCAGTACTTC. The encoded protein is CASSIATGVDEQYF.

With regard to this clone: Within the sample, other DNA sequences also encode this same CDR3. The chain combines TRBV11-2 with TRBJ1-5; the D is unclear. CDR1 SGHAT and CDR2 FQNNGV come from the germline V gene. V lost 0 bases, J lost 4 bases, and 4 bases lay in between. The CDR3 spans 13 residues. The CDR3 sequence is CASSLDRNQPQHF. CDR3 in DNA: TGTGCCAGCAGCTTAGACCGTAATCAGCCCCAGCATTTT.

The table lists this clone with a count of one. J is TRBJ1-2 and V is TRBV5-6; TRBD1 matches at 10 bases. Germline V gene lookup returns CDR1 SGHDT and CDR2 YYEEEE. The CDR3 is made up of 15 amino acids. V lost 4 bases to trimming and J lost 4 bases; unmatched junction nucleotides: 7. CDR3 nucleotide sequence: TGTGCCAGCAGCCCCCGGACAGGGGGAGGCTATGGCTACACCTTC. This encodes CASSPRTGGGYGYTF.

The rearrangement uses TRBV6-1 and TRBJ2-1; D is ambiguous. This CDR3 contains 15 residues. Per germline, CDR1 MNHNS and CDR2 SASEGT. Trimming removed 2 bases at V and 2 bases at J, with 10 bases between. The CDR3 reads CASSELPRAYNEQFF. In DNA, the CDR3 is TGTGCCAGCAGTGAACTCCCTAGAGCCTACAATGAGCAGTTCTTC.

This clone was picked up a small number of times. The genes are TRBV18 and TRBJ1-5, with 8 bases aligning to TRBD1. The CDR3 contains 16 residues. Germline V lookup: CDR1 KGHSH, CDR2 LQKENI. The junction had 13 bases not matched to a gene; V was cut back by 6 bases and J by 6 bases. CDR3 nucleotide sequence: TGTGCCAGCTCCCCTACCGGGACAGGCGTCGCTCAGCCCCAGCATTTT. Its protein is CASSPTGTGVAQPQHF.

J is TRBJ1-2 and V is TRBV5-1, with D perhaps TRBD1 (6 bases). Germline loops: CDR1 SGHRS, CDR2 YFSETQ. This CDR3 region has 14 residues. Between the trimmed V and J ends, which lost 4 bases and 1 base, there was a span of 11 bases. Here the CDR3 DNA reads TGCGCCAGCAGCCCGACAGGAGATAACTATGGCTACACCTTC. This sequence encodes CASSPTGDNYGYTF.

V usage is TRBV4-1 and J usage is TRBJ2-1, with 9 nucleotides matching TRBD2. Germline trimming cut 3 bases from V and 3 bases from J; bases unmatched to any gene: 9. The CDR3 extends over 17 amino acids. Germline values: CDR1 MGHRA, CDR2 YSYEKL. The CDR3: CASSHPRSSGDYNEQFF. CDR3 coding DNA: TGCGCCAGCAGCCACCCGCGCTCTAGCGGGGACTACAATGAGCAGTTCTTC.

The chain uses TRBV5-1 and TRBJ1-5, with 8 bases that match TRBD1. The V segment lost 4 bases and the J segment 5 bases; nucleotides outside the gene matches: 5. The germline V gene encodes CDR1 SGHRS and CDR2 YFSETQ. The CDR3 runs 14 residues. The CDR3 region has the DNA TGCGCCAGCAGCATCGGACAGGGCGATCAGCCCCAGCATTTT. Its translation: CASSIGQGDQPQHF.

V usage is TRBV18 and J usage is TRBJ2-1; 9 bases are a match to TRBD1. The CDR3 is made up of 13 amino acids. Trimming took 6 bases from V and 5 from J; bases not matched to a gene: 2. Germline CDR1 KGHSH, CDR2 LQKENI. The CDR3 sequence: CASSRTGDNEQFF. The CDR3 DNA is TGTGCCAGCTCCCGGACAGGGGACAATGAGCAGTTCTTC.

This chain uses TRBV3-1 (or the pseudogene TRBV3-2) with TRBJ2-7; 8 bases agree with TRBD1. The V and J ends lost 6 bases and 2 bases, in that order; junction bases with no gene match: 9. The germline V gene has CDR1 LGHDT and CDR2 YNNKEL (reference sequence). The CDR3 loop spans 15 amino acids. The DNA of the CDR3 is TGTGCCAGCAGTCTCAGGGGGCAGGGCCCCTACGAGCAGTACTTC. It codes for CASSLRGQGPYEQYF.

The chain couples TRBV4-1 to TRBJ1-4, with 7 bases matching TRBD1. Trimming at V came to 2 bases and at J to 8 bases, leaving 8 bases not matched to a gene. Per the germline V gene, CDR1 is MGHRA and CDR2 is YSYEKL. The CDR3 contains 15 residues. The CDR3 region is CASSQRGQVLEKLFF. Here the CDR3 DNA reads TGCGCCAGCAGCCAACGCGGACAGGTTTTGGAAAAACTGTTTTTT.

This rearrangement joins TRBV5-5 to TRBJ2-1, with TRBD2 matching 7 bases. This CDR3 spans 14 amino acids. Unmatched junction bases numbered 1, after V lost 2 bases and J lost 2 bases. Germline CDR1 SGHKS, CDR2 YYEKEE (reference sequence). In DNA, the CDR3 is TGTGCCAGCAGCTTCCGGGAGGCCTACAATGAGCAGTTCTTC. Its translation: CASSFREAYNEQFF.

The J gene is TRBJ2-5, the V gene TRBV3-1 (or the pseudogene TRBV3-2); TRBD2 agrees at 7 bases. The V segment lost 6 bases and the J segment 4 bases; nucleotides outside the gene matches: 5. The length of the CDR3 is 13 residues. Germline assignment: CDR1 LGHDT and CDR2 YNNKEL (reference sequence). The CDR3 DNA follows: TGTGCCAGCAGGGTAGGCGGGGGAGAGACCCAGTACTTC. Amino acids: CASRVGGGETQYF.

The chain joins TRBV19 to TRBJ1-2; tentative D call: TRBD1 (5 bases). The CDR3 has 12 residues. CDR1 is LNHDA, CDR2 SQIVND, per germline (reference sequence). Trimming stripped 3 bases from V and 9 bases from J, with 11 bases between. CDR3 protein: CASSMVQGSYTF. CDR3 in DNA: TGTGCCAGTAGTATGGTGCAGGGAAGCTACACCTTC.

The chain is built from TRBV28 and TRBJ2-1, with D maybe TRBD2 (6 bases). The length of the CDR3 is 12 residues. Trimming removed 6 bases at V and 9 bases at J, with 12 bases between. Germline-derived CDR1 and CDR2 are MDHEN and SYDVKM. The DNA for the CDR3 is TGTGCCAGCAGCCGGCAGGAGGGTGAGCAGTTCTTC. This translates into CASSRQEGEQFF.

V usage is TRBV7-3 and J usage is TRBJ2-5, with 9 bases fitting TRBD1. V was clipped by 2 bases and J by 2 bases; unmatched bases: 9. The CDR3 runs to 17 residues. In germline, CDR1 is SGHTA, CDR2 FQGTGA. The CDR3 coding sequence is TGTGCCAGCAGCTTAGGGACAGGGAGTCCCGAACAAGAGACCCAGTACTTC. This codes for CASSLGTGSPEQETQYF.

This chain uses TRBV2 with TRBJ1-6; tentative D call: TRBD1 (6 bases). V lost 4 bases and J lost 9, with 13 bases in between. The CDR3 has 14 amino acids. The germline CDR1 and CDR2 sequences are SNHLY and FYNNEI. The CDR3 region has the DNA TGTGCCAGCAGTGGTCTGGGGGCAGTTTCACCCCTCCACTTT. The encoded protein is CASSGLGAVSPLHF.

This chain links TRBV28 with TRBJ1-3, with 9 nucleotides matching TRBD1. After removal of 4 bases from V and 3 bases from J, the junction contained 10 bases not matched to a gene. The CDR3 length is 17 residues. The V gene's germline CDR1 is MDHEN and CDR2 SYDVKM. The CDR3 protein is CASSSPLGQGGGNTIYF. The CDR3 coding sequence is TGTGCCAGCAGTTCGCCGTTGGGACAGGGCGGTGGAAACACCATATATTTT.

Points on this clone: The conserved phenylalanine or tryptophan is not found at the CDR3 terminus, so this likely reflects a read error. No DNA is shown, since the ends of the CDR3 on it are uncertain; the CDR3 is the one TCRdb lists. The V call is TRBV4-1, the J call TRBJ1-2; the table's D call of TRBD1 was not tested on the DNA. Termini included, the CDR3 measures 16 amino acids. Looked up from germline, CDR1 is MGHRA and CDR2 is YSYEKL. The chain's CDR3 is CASSQGRIGTAVSWGQ.

The CDR3 is CASRETGVAEAFF. CDR3 coding DNA: TGTGCCAGCAGGGAGACGGGGGTCGCTGAAGCTTTCTTT. J is TRBJ1-1 and V is TRBV6-5, with D perhaps TRBD1 (5 bases). There are 13 residues in the CDR3. CDR1 is MNHEY, CDR2 SVGAGI, per germline. The V gene lost 6 bases and the J gene lost 6 bases, with 14 bases spanning the gap.

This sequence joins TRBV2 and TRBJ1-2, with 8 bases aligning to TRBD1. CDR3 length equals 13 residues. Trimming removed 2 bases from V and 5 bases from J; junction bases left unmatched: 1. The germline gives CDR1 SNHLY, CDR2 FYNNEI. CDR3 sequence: CASSETGGYGYTF. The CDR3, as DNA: TGTGCCAGCAGTGAAACAGGGGGATATGGCTACACCTTC.

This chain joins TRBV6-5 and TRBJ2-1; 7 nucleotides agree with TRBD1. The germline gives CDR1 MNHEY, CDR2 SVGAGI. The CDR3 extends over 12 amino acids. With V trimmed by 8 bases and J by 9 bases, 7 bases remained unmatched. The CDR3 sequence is CASRRGTAEQFF. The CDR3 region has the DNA TGTGCCAGCCGCCGTGGGACAGCTGAGCAGTTCTTC.

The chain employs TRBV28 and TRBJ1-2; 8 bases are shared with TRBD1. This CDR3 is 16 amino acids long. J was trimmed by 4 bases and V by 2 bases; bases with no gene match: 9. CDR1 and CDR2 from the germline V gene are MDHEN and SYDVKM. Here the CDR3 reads CASSLQDRAPLYGYTF. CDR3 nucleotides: TGTGCCAGCAGTTTACAGGACAGGGCCCCTCTCTATGGCTACACCTTC.

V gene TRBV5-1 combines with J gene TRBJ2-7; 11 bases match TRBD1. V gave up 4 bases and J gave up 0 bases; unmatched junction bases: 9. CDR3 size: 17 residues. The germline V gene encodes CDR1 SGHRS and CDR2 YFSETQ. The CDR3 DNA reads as TGCGCCAGCAGCATATCCCCGGGACAGGGGGGCTCCTACGAGCAGTACTTC. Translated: CASSISPGQGGSYEQYF.

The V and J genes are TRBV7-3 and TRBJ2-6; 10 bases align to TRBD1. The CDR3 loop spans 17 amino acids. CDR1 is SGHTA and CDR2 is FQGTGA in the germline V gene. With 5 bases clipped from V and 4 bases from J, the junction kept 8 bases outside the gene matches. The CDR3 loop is CASSPDRGRGGANVLTF. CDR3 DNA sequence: TGTGCCAGCAGCCCCGACAGGGGGCGAGGGGGGGCCAACGTCCTGACTTTC.